Sequencing of this TCR beta chain was carried out in a study of early T cells in non-severe SARS-CoV-2 infection. Via MiXCR, TCRdb re-called the 5' RACE reads, giving one row per CDR3 protein. The profile shows about 97,000 distinct CDR3 sequences, around 10% of them singletons. Losses at the gene ends were 12 bases for V and 2 bases for J; bases not matched to a gene: 7. Per the germline V gene, CDR1 is KGHDR and CDR2 is SFDVKD. The CDR3 has 13 residues. The receptor was isolated from an adult who was a healthcare worker with PCR-confirmed SARS-CoV-2 infection or an uninfected control (not recorded which). The rearrangement links TRBV24-1 to TRBJ2-5; 8 bases match TRBD2. The source material was whole blood, sampled at baseline. The CDR3 spells CAPAGVSQETQYF. The DNA for the CDR3 is TGTGCCCCAGCGGGGGTCTCACAAGAGACCCAGTACTTC.